This passage covers 31 T cell receptor beta chains from one sample sequenced in a study of cytomegalovirus exposure and HLA in healthy donors. The PCR contained 60 Vbeta and 13 Jbeta primers. Profiled with immunoSEQ multiplex PCR; TCRdb holds only in-frame clones, not every one. This sample yields 160,000 or so clones, of which approximately 84% are seen a single time; around 7% belongs to the top ten. The sample consisted of PBMCs. Every receptor here comes from a woman between 40 and 55 years old in good health and CMV-seropositive.

The chain uses TRBV29-1 and TRBJ2-5; 9 bases are shared with TRBD1. The V and J ends lost 8 bases and 5 bases, in that order; junction bases with no gene match: 12. This CDR3 has 14 residues. Germline V lookup: CDR1 SQVTM, CDR2 ANQGSEA. The CDR3 DNA reads as TGCAGCTCTTTGGGACAGGGCCGGTGGGAGACCCAGTACTTC. As protein: CSSLGQGRWETQYF.

The chain uses TRBV9 and TRBJ2-1; TRBD1 agrees at 8 bases. Per the germline V gene, CDR1 is SGDLS and CDR2 is YYNGEE. After removal of 3 bases from V and 4 bases from J, the junction contained 9 bases not matched to a gene. CDR3 length: 16 residues. This CDR3 reads CASSATGAATYNEQFF. In nucleotides, the CDR3 is TGTGCCAGCAGCGCGACAGGGGCTGCGACATACAATGAGCAGTTCTTC.

This clone was seen a single time. The chain recombines TRBV19 with TRBJ2-3, with 10 bases lining up with TRBD1. The V segment lost 8 bases and the J segment 5 bases; nucleotides outside the gene matches: 13. Germline CDR1 is LNHDA and CDR2 is SQIVND (reference sequence). The CDR3 consists of 16 residues. The CDR3, as DNA: TGTGCCAGTGAGACAGGGGGCCTAAGGTCGGGAGATACGCAGTATTTT. Its protein product is CASETGGLRSGDTQYF.

This rearrangement joins TRBV5-4 to TRBJ2-2, with 12 nucleotides matching TRBD2. CDR3 length: 16 amino acids. Germline CDR1 SGHNT, CDR2 YYREEE (reference sequence). V shed 1 base, J shed 7 bases, and the junction held 5 bases outside the gene matches. CDR3 residues: CASSLSSGGANGELFF. As DNA, the CDR3 is TGTGCCAGCAGCTTGTCTAGCGGGGGGGCCAACGGGGAGCTGTTTTTT.

This chain connects TRBV4-3 to TRBJ1-5; D is uncertain. Germline CDR1 LGHNA, CDR2 YSLEER. CDR3 length: 13 amino acids. The V end was cut by 1 base, the J end by 4 bases, with 5 bases between. The DNA of the CDR3 is TGCGCCAGCAGCCAAGCCCTTAATCAGCCCCAGCATTTT. Protein sequence: CASSQALNQPQHF.

The V and J genes are TRBV29-1 and TRBJ2-2; TRBD2 aligns across 7 bases. Germline V gives CDR1 SQVTM, CDR2 ANQGSEA. Trimming took 4 bases from V and 0 from J; bases not matched to a gene: 2. The CDR3 is 14 amino acids. CDR3 sequence (DNA): TGCAGCGTTGGGGAGGGCTCGAACACCGGGGAGCTGTTTTTT. It specifies CSVGEGSNTGELFF.

V and J are TRBV6-1 and TRBJ1-2, with TRBD1 matching over 10 bases. The germline V gene encodes CDR1 MNHNS and CDR2 SASEGT. This CDR3 has 13 amino acids. The trim removed 4 bases at V and 8 bases at J, leaving 4 bases unmatched. The DNA for the CDR3 is TGTGCCAGCAGTGCCGACAGGGGGCTCGGCTACACCTTC. Amino acid sequence: CASSADRGLGYTF.

The rearrangement joins TRBV27 to TRBJ1-1, with D unresolved. This CDR3 comprises 14 residues. Germline CDR1 and CDR2: MNHEY and SMNVEV (reference sequence). Trimming pared 2 bases from V and 2 bases from J, leaving 9 bases between. The CDR3 loop is CASSLATGNTEAFF. CDR3 sequence (DNA): TGTGCCAGCAGTTTAGCCACGGGAAACACTGAAGCTTTCTTT.

This chain connects TRBV6-5 to TRBJ2-3, with D hard to call. CDR3 size: 13 residues. With 2 bases removed from V and 0 bases from J, the gap between germline ends came to 3 bases. Germline lookup yields CDR1 MNHEY and CDR2 SVGAGI. CDR3 amino acids: CASSYRSTDTQYF. CDR3 sequence (DNA): TGTGCCAGCAGTTACCGGAGCACAGATACGCAGTATTTT.

The chain combines TRBV5-4 with TRBJ2-2; no clear D gene. CDR3 size: 13 residues. Trimming stripped 1 base from V and 4 bases from J, with 5 bases between. The germline gives CDR1 SGHNT, CDR2 YYREEE (reference sequence). CDR3 nucleotide sequence: TGTGCCAGCAGCTTGAGTAGCACCGGGGAGCTGTTTTTT. This gives the protein CASSLSSTGELFF.

The chain carries TRBV7-9 and TRBJ2-2; 12 nucleotides match TRBD1. Germline V gene sequence: CDR1 SEHNR, CDR2 FQNEAQ (reference sequence). Trimming cost V 5 bases and J 6 bases; bases outside gene matches: 10. The CDR3 runs to 17 residues. CDR3 DNA sequence: TGTGCCAGCAGCCCGAGACCGGGACAGGGGGCTCCCGGGGAGCTGTTTTTT. It is translated as CASSPRPGQGAPGELFF.

The chain is built from TRBV5-4 and TRBJ1-2; possible D gene TRBD1, 6 bases. Per the germline V gene, CDR1 is SGHNT and CDR2 is YYREEE (reference sequence). The CDR3 covers 14 residues. The V gene lost 5 bases and the J gene lost 4 bases, with 15 bases spanning the gap. The CDR3, as DNA: TGTGCCAGCAGTCTTCCAGGGGACCCCTATGGCTACACCTTC. Translating it yields CASSLPGDPYGYTF.

V gene TRBV11-2 combines with J gene TRBJ2-3, with D possibly matching TRBD2 (7 bases). Germline V gene data show CDR1 as SGHAT and CDR2 as FQNNGV. V gave up 0 bases and J gave up 8 bases, with 15 bases separating them. This CDR3 spans 15 amino acids. CDR3 protein: CASSLESGGRITQYF. The CDR3 nucleotides are TGTGCCAGCAGCTTAGAATCGGGGGGCCGGATTACGCAGTATTTT.

The chain couples TRBV7-9 to TRBJ1-1; weak D call: TRBD1 (5 bases). V lost 1 base to trimming and J lost 11 bases, with 5 bases between them. In germline, CDR1 is SEHNR, CDR2 FQNEAQ (reference sequence). The CDR3 contains 10 residues. CDR3 nucleotide sequence: TGTGCCAGCAGCTTAGACAGGGCTTTCTTT. Translating it yields CASSLDRAFF.

The chain carries TRBV9 and TRBJ2-5; 9 bases are shared with TRBD2. The CDR3 consists of 17 residues. Germline V gene lookup returns CDR1 SGDLS and CDR2 YYNGEE. J was trimmed by 4 bases and V by 4 bases; bases with no gene match: 14. As DNA, the CDR3 is TGTGCCAGCAGCCCCCACCCGGGCGGGGGGGCCAGAGAGACCCAGTACTTC. It codes for CASSPHPGGGARETQYF.

This rearrangement joins TRBV7-5 to TRBJ1-1. TRBV7-5 represents a pseudogene. The CDR3 extends over 13 amino acids. CDR3 DNA: TGTGCCAGAAGCCTAGCTCCGGGGGACGAAGCTTTCTTT. Encoded protein: CARSLAPGDEAFF.

This clone has more than one count but fewer than ten. This chain uses TRBV6-5 with TRBJ1-1; D unclear. The CDR3 consists of 14 residues. Germline V CDR1 and CDR2: MNHEY, SVGAGI. Trimming took 3 bases from V and 6 from J, leaving 14 bases between them. The CDR3 loop reads CASSYRGSRAEAFF. For the CDR3, the DNA is TGTGCCAGCAGTTATAGAGGGTCCCGGGCTGAAGCTTTCTTT.

This chain joins TRBV9 and TRBJ2-1; TRBD2 aligns across 11 bases. CDR3 size: 15 residues. Germline V lookup: CDR1 SGDLS, CDR2 YYNGEE. The V segment lost 5 bases and the J segment 8 bases; nucleotides outside the gene matches: 9. In nucleotides, the CDR3 is TGTGCCAGCAGTCAGATAGCGGGGGGGCCGCATGAGCAGTTCTTC. The encoded protein is CASSQIAGGPHEQFF.

CDR3 nucleotide sequence: TGTGCCAGCTCTCCGGGACTAGCAGCAGATACGCAGTATTTT. Encoded protein: CASSPGLAADTQYF. The V and J genes are TRBV18 and TRBJ2-3, with 9 bases identical to TRBD2. Germline values: CDR1 KGHSH, CDR2 LQKENI. The CDR3 sequence is 14 residues long. Trimming took 6 bases from V and 4 from J; bases not matched to a gene: 5.

This chain links TRBV5-4 with TRBJ2-2; D possibly corresponds to TRBD2 (6 bases). V was shortened by 1 base and J by 6 bases, with 16 bases between the two germline ends. Germline-derived CDR1 and CDR2 are SGHNT and YYREEE (reference sequence). CDR3 size: 16 residues. CDR3 DNA sequence: TGTGCCAGCAGCTTGACCGGGACTTGGTCTTCCGGGGAGCTGTTTTTT. The encoded protein is CASSLTGTWSSGELFF.

The rearrangement joins TRBV5-1 to TRBJ2-5; 7 bases line up with TRBD2. Germline V gives CDR1 SGHRS, CDR2 YFSETQ. CDR3 length: 13 amino acids. V lost 4 bases, J lost 5 bases, and 5 bases stayed unmatched. CDR3 in amino acids: CASSAISGETQYF. For the CDR3, the DNA is TGCGCCAGCAGCGCGATTAGCGGGGAGACCCAGTACTTC.

This clone has a single count. The rearrangement joins TRBV19 to TRBJ2-1, with TRBD2 matching 14 bases. Trimming took 3 bases from V and 4 from J; bases not matched to a gene: 20. The CDR3 extends over 22 amino acids. Germline CDR1 LNHDA, CDR2 SQIVND (reference sequence). This chain's CDR3 is CASSIHALAGTSGGPRYNEQFF. In DNA form, the CDR3 reads TGTGCCAGTAGTATTCACGCCCTAGCCGGGACTAGCGGGGGCCCTCGTTACAATGAGCAGTTCTTC.

The chain carries TRBV9 and TRBJ2-5, with a possible D match to TRBD1 (6 bases). There are 13 residues in the CDR3. Trimming removed 1 base from V and 5 bases from J, with 9 bases in between. Germline-derived CDR1 and CDR2 are SGDLS and YYNGEE. DNA of the CDR3: TGTGCCAGCAGCGTAACAGGGCTGGAGACCCAGTACTTC. Translation gives CASSVTGLETQYF. The full variable domain, with the rest looked up from reference TRBV9 and TRBJ2-5, is DSGVTQTPKHLITATGQRVTLRCSPRSGDLSVYWYQQSLDQGLQFLIQYYNGEERAKGNILERFSAQQFPDLHSELNLSSLELGDSALYFCASSVTGLETQYFGPGTRLLVL.

Worth noting for this clone: The same CDR3 can be traced to other DNA sequences in this sample. This rearrangement joins TRBV29-1 to TRBJ1-1, with 8 positions matching TRBD1. Trimming cost V 6 bases and J 2 bases; bases outside gene matches: 5. This CDR3 has 13 amino acids. Looked up from germline, CDR1 is SQVTM and CDR2 is ANQGSEA. The CDR3 DNA is TGCAGCGTCGCCACAGGGGGAAACACTGAAGCTTTCTTT. Protein product: CSVATGGNTEAFF. Looking up the rest from reference TRBV29-1 and TRBJ1-1 gives the full variable domain: SAVISQKPSRDICQRGTSLTIQCQVDSQVTMMFWYRQQPGQSLTLIATANQGSEATYESGFVIDKFPISRPNLTFSTLTVSNMSPEDSSIYLCSVATGGNTEAFFGQGTRLTVV.

This clone was counted once. The rearrangement uses TRBV4-1 and TRBJ1-1; D might be TRBD1 (5 bases). Per germline, CDR1 MGHRA and CDR2 YSYEKL. With 6 bases removed from V and 0 bases from J, the gap between germline ends came to 11 bases. The CDR3 is 14 amino acids. As DNA, the CDR3 is TGCGCCAGCAGTAAGACAGACATGAACACTGAAGCTTTCTTT. It translates to CASSKTDMNTEAFF.

The chain has TRBV11-2 and TRBJ2-2; D not resolved. The germline V and J ends were trimmed by 4 bases and 7 bases, with 7 bases remaining between them. Germline CDR1 is SGHAT and CDR2 is FQNNGV. The CDR3 extends over 12 amino acids. The CDR3 DNA reads TGTGCCAGCAGCTCCTTACACGGGGAGCTGTTTTTT. It codes for CASSSLHGELFF.

This chain uses TRBV30 with TRBJ2-1; D may be TRBD2 (5 bases). This CDR3 contains 12 residues. V was trimmed by 5 bases and J by 8 bases, leaving 13 bases between them. Germline CDR1 and CDR2: GTSNPN and SVGIG (reference sequence). CDR3 in DNA: TGTGCCTGGGCCACTAGTGTTTATGAGCAGTTCTTC. It is translated as CAWATSVYEQFF.

This chain uses TRBV5-1 with TRBJ2-7; 8 bases map to TRBD2. The CDR3 loop spans 16 amino acids. The junction had 11 bases not matched to a gene; V was cut back by 0 bases and J by 6 bases. Germline loops: CDR1 SGHRS, CDR2 YFSETQ. In nucleotides, the CDR3 is TGCGCCAGCAGCTTGGAGAAGGGACTAGTGTTTGGCGAGCAGTACTTC. Its translation is CASSLEKGLVFGEQYF.

The V and J genes are TRBV9 and TRBJ2-7; tentative D call: TRBD2 (5 bases). V was cut by 0 bases and J by 7 bases, with 11 bases left in between. Germline V gene lookup returns CDR1 SGDLS and CDR2 YYNGEE. The CDR3 is 13 amino acids. The CDR3 here is CASSVVDRGEQYF. CDR3 nucleotide sequence: TGTGCCAGCAGCGTAGTGGACCGCGGGGAGCAGTACTTC.

This clone was picked up a small number of times. This chain links TRBV5-3 with TRBJ2-7; 8 bases match TRBD1. TRBV5-3 is labeled an ORF, and its function is uncertain. After removal of 3 bases from V and 5 bases from J, the junction contained 19 bases not matched to a gene. The CDR3 runs 18 residues. CDR3 coding DNA: TGTGCCAGAAGCTGTGTGTCCCCCCCGGGACAGGTGCCCCACGAGCAGTACTTC. It yields the protein CARSCVSPPGQVPHEQYF.

The gene calls are TRBV30 and TRBJ1-1, with D unresolved. Germline-derived CDR1 and CDR2 are GTSNPN and SVGIG (reference sequence). CDR3 size: 12 residues. The germline V and J ends were trimmed by 4 bases and 9 bases, with 15 bases remaining between them. The CDR3: CAWNTEGTQAFF. The CDR3 region has the DNA TGTGCCTGGAATACGGAGGGTACTCAAGCTTTCTTT.